This TCR beta chain appears in the sequencing data of a study of blood T cell repertoires in COVID-19. Germline values: CDR1 MDHEN, CDR2 SYDVKM. V was clipped by 3 bases and J by 3 bases; unmatched bases: 8. The CDR3 runs to 15 residues. In the original analysis: Using reference gene primer amplification, nucleated cell counts were estimated. Assay used: immunoSEQ multiplex PCR; TCRdb lists only in-frame clones, some missing. V and J calls and clone size are those listed in that table; D and trimming were worked out from the DNA. The table lists about 260,000 clones, 87% of them singletons. The material sequenced was peripheral blood. The chain joins TRBV28 to TRBJ2-7; 7 nucleotides agree with TRBD1. This clonotype originated in a woman aged 40 to 50 who had recovered from COVID-19. CDR3 sequence (DNA): TGTGCCAGCAGTTTGCAACGCCGGGACAGCTACGAGCAGTACTTC. This gives the protein CASSLQRRDSYEQYF.